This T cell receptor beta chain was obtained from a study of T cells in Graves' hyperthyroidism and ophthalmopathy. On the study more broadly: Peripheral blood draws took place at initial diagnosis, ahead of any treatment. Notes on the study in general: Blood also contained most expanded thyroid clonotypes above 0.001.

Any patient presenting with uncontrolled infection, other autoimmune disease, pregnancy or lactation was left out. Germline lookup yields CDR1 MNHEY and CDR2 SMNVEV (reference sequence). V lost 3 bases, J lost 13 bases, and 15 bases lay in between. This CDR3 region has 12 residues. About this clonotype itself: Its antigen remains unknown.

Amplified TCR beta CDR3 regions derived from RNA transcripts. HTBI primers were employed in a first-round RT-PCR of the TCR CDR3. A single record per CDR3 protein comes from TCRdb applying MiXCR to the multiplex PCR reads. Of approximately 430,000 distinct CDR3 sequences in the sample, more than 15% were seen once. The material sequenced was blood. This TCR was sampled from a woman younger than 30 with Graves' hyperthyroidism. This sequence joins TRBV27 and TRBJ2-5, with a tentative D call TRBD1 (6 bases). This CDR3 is CASSFVEGVMYF. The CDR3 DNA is TGTGCCAGCAGTTTCGTCGAGGGGGTGATGTACTTC.